The 20 T cell receptor beta chains below were found in one sample sequenced in a study of blood T cell repertoires in COVID-19. Repertoires were generated with immunoSEQ multiplex PCR, while TCRdb's copy carries only in-frame clones and drops some. The sample yields 300,000 to 450,000 clones, about nine tenths seen once. The sequencing sample was made of PBMCs or T cells enriched from blood (not recorded which). The source of these receptors is a woman in her twenties or thirties who had been exposed to COVID-19.

The rearrangement links TRBV2 to TRBJ1-2, with 7 bases matching TRBD1. Germline lookup yields CDR1 SNHLY and CDR2 FYNNEI. V lost 6 bases to trimming and J lost 3 bases; unmatched junction nucleotides: 4. This CDR3 comprises 13 residues. The CDR3 DNA reads TGTGCCAGCAGCAGGGGGTTTGACTATGGCTACACCTTC. It specifies CASSRGFDYGYTF.

V gene TRBV5-1 combines with J gene TRBJ1-6, with D maybe TRBD1 (5 bases). Germline values: CDR1 SGHRS, CDR2 YFSETQ. V dropped 0 bases and J dropped 0 bases, with 10 bases sitting between them. The CDR3 length is 17 residues. The CDR3 DNA is TGCGCCAGCAGCTTGGCAGGGTCGAGCTCCTATAATTCACCCCTCCACTTT. Encoded protein: CASSLAGSSSYNSPLHF. The full variable domain, in which reference TRBV5-1 and TRBJ1-6 provide the parts outside the CDR3, is KAGVTQTPRYLIKTRGQQVTLSCSPISGHRSVSWYQQTPGQGLQFLFEYFSETQRNKGNFPGRFSGRQFSNSRSEMNVSTLELGDSALYLCASSLAGSSSYNSPLHFGNGTRLTVT.

The V and J genes are TRBV18 and TRBJ1-1, with 7 bases lining up with TRBD1. Germline V gene lookup returns CDR1 KGHSH and CDR2 LQKENI. Losses at the gene ends were 4 bases for V and 8 bases for J; bases not matched to a gene: 4. This CDR3 contains 12 residues. The CDR3 DNA reads TGTGCCAGCTCACTTCGGACAGGAGAAGCTTTCTTT. It yields the protein CASSLRTGEAFF.

This clone showed up many times. The rearrangement links TRBV28 to TRBJ1-2; tentatively, D is TRBD1 (6 bases). V dropped 8 bases and J dropped 7 bases, with 20 bases sitting between them. The germline V gene has CDR1 MDHEN and CDR2 SYDVKM. The CDR3 has 14 amino acids. CDR3 nucleotide sequence: TGTGCCAGCGTGACCCAGGGGCGTTTTGGTGGCTACACCTTC. Protein product: CASVTQGRFGGYTF.

J is TRBJ2-7 and V is TRBV7-6, with 8 bases lining up with TRBD1. The CDR3 runs to 14 residues. The ends lost 2 bases at V and 5 bases at J; junction bases unmatched: 5. Germline V lookup: CDR1 SGHVS, CDR2 FNYEAQ. In nucleotides, the CDR3 is TGTGCCAGCAGCTTACAGGGGGCTGTCCACGAGCAGTACTTC. This encodes CASSLQGAVHEQYF.

The rearrangement uses TRBV7-6 and TRBJ1-6; maybe TRBD1 (5 bases). The CDR3 spans 20 residues. The germline gives CDR1 SGHVS, CDR2 FNYEAQ. Trimming left V 2 bases short and J 5 bases short, with 25 bases between. The DNA of the CDR3 is TGTGCCAGCAGCTTAATCCCCGCGGGGCAGGTACCGGATGATAATTCACCCCTCCACTTT. Its protein is CASSLIPAGQVPDDNSPLHF.

This clone has only one observation. The gene calls are TRBV2 and TRBJ2-5; D unresolved. V gave up 1 base and J gave up 5 bases, with 8 bases separating them. CDR3 size: 13 residues. CDR1 and CDR2 from the germline V gene are SNHLY and FYNNEI. In nucleotides, the CDR3 is TGTGCCAGCAGTGAAGGCGGAGCGGAGACCCAGTACTTC. It is translated as CASSEGGAETQYF.

The chain joins TRBV28 to TRBJ2-7; tentative D call: TRBD1 (5 bases). Trimming left V 5 bases short and J 4 bases short, with 18 bases between. CDR3 length: 15 residues. Germline V gene sequence: CDR1 MDHEN, CDR2 SYDVKM. CDR3 in DNA: TGTGCCAGCAGTCCAAGGGTGAGACAGTGGTACGAGCAGTACTTC. Translated, it gives CASSPRVRQWYEQYF.

CDR3 sequence (DNA): TGTGCCAGCAGTTACTCTGAGTTAGTGACCTACGAGCAGTACTTC. Its translation is CASSYSELVTYEQYF. V usage is TRBV6-2 or TRBV6-3 and J usage is TRBJ2-7; no clear D gene. Germline assignment: CDR1 MNHEY and CDR2 SVGEGT. Trimming shortened V by 0 bases and J by 2 bases, and 11 bases separated the two germline ends. CDR3 size: 15 residues.

This sequence joins TRBV28 and TRBJ2-5; D gene unclear. V was cut by 6 bases and J by 1 base, with 12 bases left in between. Germline lookup yields CDR1 MDHEN and CDR2 SYDVKM. This CDR3 is built from 14 residues. The CDR3 sequence: CASSPHPRQETQYF. In DNA, the CDR3 is TGTGCCAGCAGCCCACACCCCCGCCAAGAGACCCAGTACTTC.

This clone has only one observation. J is TRBJ1-6 and V is TRBV5-1; D is uncertain. The germline V gene has CDR1 SGHRS and CDR2 YFSETQ. The CDR3 length is 16 residues. V was clipped by 0 bases and J by 0 bases, with 7 bases between them. The DNA for the CDR3 is TGCGCCAGCAGCTTGGTCGGGAGCTCCTATAATTCACCCCTCCACTTT. Residues: CASSLVGSSYNSPLHF.

The rearrangement joins TRBV7-8 to TRBJ2-1, with a tentative D call TRBD1 (8 bases). V was clipped by 5 bases and J by 6 bases, with 14 bases between them. CDR1 SGHVS and CDR2 FQNEAQ come from the germline V gene. The CDR3 is 14 amino acids. The CDR3 DNA follows: TGTGCCAGCAGCCGACAGGGGAGGGTCAATGAGCAGTTCTTC. Translation: CASSRQGRVNEQFF.

This clone was seen only once. The genes are TRBV15 and TRBJ2-3; 7 bases line up with TRBD1. This CDR3 spans 18 amino acids. The germline CDR1 and CDR2 sequences are LNHNV and YYDKDF (reference sequence). V lost 0 bases to trimming and J lost 2 bases; unmatched junction nucleotides: 11. The DNA of the CDR3 is TGTGCCACCAGCAGAGATTCGAACCGGGACAGTGCCACAGATACGCAGTATTTT. This translates into CATSRDSNRDSATDTQYF.

In this sample, this clone turned up many times. V usage is TRBV10-1 and J usage is TRBJ2-7, with 7 bases lining up with TRBD1. The junction had 7 bases not matched to a gene; V was cut back by 6 bases and J by 2 bases. The CDR3 runs to 14 residues. Germline CDR1 WNHNN, CDR2 SYGVQD (reference sequence). Here the CDR3 reads CASRSDRAPYEQYF. CDR3 in DNA: TGCGCCAGCAGGTCAGACAGGGCCCCCTACGAGCAGTACTTC.

The V gene is TRBV11-3, the J gene TRBJ1-6, with 11 bases lining up with TRBD1. The CDR3 is 14 amino acids. The germline V gene encodes CDR1 SGHNT and CDR2 YENEEA. J lost 10 bases, V lost 4 bases, and 3 bases had no gene match. This CDR3 is CASSWTGGLSPLHF. CDR3 DNA: TGTGCCAGCAGCTGGACAGGGGGCTTGTCACCCCTCCACTTT. Drawing the rest from reference TRBV11-3 and TRBJ1-6, the complete variable domain is EAGVVQSPRYKIIEKKQPVAFWCNPISGHNTLYWYLQNLGQGPELLIRYENEEAVDDSQLPKDRFSAERLKGVDSTLKIQPAELGDSAVYLCASSWTGGLSPLHFGNGTRLTVT.

The chain carries TRBV25-1 and TRBJ1-4; D uncertain. V lost 3 bases and J lost 5, with 10 bases in between. Germline lookup yields CDR1 MGHDK and CDR2 SYGVNS. The CDR3 covers 14 residues. The CDR3 bases are TGTGCCAGCAGTGATGGCGGGAAGAATGAAAAACTGTTTTTT. Its protein product is CASSDGGKNEKLFF. The whole variable domain, remainder taken from reference TRBV25-1 and TRBJ1-4, is EADIYQTPRYLVIGTGKKITLECSQTMGHDKMYWYQQDPGMELHLIHYSYGVNSTEKGDLSSESTVSRIRTEHFPLTLESARPSHTSQYLCASSDGGKNEKLFFGSGTQLSVL.

Written as DNA, the CDR3 is TGTGCCAGCAGTCCCTCCGGGACAGGGTGGTCAGAGACCCAGTACTTC. Protein sequence: CASSPSGTGWSETQYF. The chain links TRBV27 to TRBJ2-5, with 9 bases that match TRBD1. V shed 5 bases, J shed 4 bases, and the junction held 11 bases outside the gene matches. Germline V CDR1 and CDR2: MNHEY, SMNVEV (reference sequence). The CDR3 runs 16 residues.

Regarding this clone: The sample carries other DNA sequences with the same CDR3. J is TRBJ2-7 and V is TRBV3-1 (or the pseudogene TRBV3-2), with 9 bases fitting TRBD2. CDR3 length: 15 residues. The V gene's germline CDR1 is LGHDT and CDR2 YNNKEL (reference sequence). J was trimmed by 1 base and V by 1 base; bases with no gene match: 2. CDR3 coding DNA: TGTGCCAGCAGCCAAGGGCTAGCGGGATCCTACGAGCAGTACTTC. Encoded protein: CASSQGLAGSYEQYF.

The chain couples TRBV5-1 to TRBJ2-1, with 8 bases matching TRBD2. J gave up 7 bases and V 0 bases, and 12 bases lay outside the gene matches. The CDR3 has 17 residues. Germline assignment: CDR1 SGHRS and CDR2 YFSETQ. CDR3 region: CASSLEVGAGGRNEQFF. The CDR3 bases are TGCGCCAGCAGCTTGGAGGTGGGTGCGGGGGGCAGGAATGAGCAGTTCTTC.

The V and J genes are TRBV5-1 and TRBJ1-2; 10 bases agree with TRBD1. J gave up 3 bases and V 4 bases, and 6 bases lay outside the gene matches. CDR3 length equals 15 residues. Germline V lookup: CDR1 SGHRS, CDR2 YFSETQ. The CDR3: CASSQSGTGDYGYTF. The CDR3 nucleotides are TGCGCCAGCAGCCAATCCGGGACAGGGGACTATGGCTACACCTTC.